This TCR beta chain is drawn from a study of T cell repertoires in cytomegalovirus infection. Across the whole study: Shared public TCR beta signatures pointed to both CMV infection and a matching HLA type.

Remarks on this clonotype: Its specificity is not known.

TCRdb passed the reads through MiXCR, listing each CDR3 protein once. The sample shows approximately 700,000 distinct CDR3 sequences, less than 40% of them seen only once. Study-level results: The ex vivo response was dominated by HLA-C-restricted CMV-specific TCR beta clonotypes. CMV carriers having the relevant HLA were flagged by cumulative public TCR beta family frequency.

Germline V gives CDR1 DFQATT, CDR2 SNEGSKA (reference sequence). The CDR3 covers 14 residues. With V trimmed by 7 bases and J by 4 bases, 8 bases remained unmatched. The source is a human donor in good health (CMV status not recorded). Some clones in this sample may be carry-over from other donors' samples. Sample: PBMCs. J is TRBJ2-1 and V is TRBV20-1; 9 bases are a match to TRBD2. The CDR3 DNA sequence: TGCAGTGGCGGGAGGGCCGGTTGGTACAATGAGCAGTTCTTC. This codes for CSGGRAGWYNEQFF.